This TCR beta chain was sequenced for a study of T cells in localized non-small cell lung cancer. Whole-study findings and limits: Longer overall survival associated with higher blood T cell density; shorter survival with higher adjacent-lung clonality. Uninvolved adjacent lung showed higher T cell clonality than tumor. A median of around 60 of the top 100 tumor clones appeared in adjacent lung, which was paired and uninvolved. As only one tumor region underwent sequencing, heterogeneity remains possible.

The protocol was immunoSEQ multiplex PCR, while the TCRdb copy is restricted to in-frame clones and leaves out a portion. The sample lists around 54,000 clones, around 86% occurring once. On this clone itself: The antigen remains undetermined.

This CDR3 has 14 residues. V gave up 2 bases and J gave up 5 bases, with 9 bases separating them. In germline, CDR1 is MDHEN, CDR2 SYDVKM. The chain carries TRBV28 and TRBJ1-4; maybe TRBD1 (5 bases). Sequences were derived from peripheral blood, sampled before any cancer treatment. This receptor was obtained from a male donor at least 60 years old with stage III squamous cell lung carcinoma. For the CDR3, the DNA is TGTGCCAGCAGTTTAGGGGGGAGAAATGAAAAACTGTTTTTT. It codes for CASSLGGRNEKLFF.